This is a list of T cell receptor beta chains from one sample in a study of a mutant IDH1 vaccine in newly diagnosed glioma. Measured with immunoSEQ multiplex PCR; TCRdb has only the in-frame clones, and not every one. The data show some 60,000 clones, 70% to 90% seen once. These TCRs' antigens remain unknown. Sequenced here: PBMCs, sampled from a glioma patient whose treatment included an IDH1 peptide vaccine. Every receptor here comes from a man aged 35 to 55 with glioma. Both conserved end residues are part of each CDR3. Fields, in order: clone size, V gene, J gene, D gene, CDR3 DNA, CDR3 protein. D genes are given only for firm matches. Size is omitted from some rows. Given values are once, few, many or a class for expanded clones.

few	TRBV4-3	TRBJ2-3	TRBD2	TGCGCCAGCAGCCGACTAGCGGGGGGACCCACAGATACGCAGTATTTT	CASSRLAGGPTDTQYF
-	TRBV6-5	TRBJ2-1	TRBD1	TGTGCCAGAGGACAGGGTAGCTACAATGAGCAGTTCTTC	CARGQGSYNEQFF
-	TRBV2	TRBJ1-4	-	TGTGCCAGCAGTGAATCAGGGTGGTCTGAAAAACTGTTTTTT	CASSESGWSEKLFF
-	TRBV6-6	TRBJ1-3	-	TGTGCCAGCAGTCCACAATTCGGAAACACCATATATTTT	CASSPQFGNTIYF
-	TRBV9	TRBJ2-1	TRBD2	TGTGCCAGCAGCGTCCTGCCTAGCGGGAGTGGCTATGAGCAGTTCTTC	CASSVLPSGSGYEQFF
-	TRBV10-2	TRBJ1-5	-	TGCGCCAGTTCGGGGAGGAGCAATCAGCCCCAGCATTTT	CASSGRSNQPQHF
-	TRBV5-4	TRBJ2-5	TRBD2	TGTCCCCCCGGGAGCGGGACCACAGAGACCCAGTACTTC	CPPGSGTTETQYF
-	TRBV23-1	TRBJ2-5	-	TGCGCCAGCGGAGGGTCCCATCAAGAGACCCAGTACTTC	CASGGSHQETQYF
-	TRBV28	TRBJ1-5	-	TGTGCCAGCAGTCTTTGGACTCTGAATCAGCCCCAGCATTTT	CASSLWTLNQPQHF
-	TRBV29-1	TRBJ1-2	-	TGCAGCGTTGAAGATTGGCAGGGCTATACGGACGGCTACACCTTC	CSVEDWQGYTDGYTF
few	TRBV6-4	TRBJ2-2	TRBD2	TGTGCCAGCAGTGAAGTAGCGGGAGACACCGGGGAGCTGTTTTTT	CASSEVAGDTGELFF
few	TRBV4-1	TRBJ1-4	-	TGCGCCAGCAGCCAGCCCGAGCCAAAACTGTTTTTT	CASSQPEPKLFF
-	TRBV11-3	TRBJ2-7	-	TGTGCCAGCAGCTTAGGGGCAACCTACGAGCAGTACTTC	CASSLGATYEQYF
few	TRBV4-3	TRBJ1-4	TRBD1	TGCGCCAGCAGCCAAGGGAGAGGGACAGGGGACGAAAAACTGTTTTTT	CASSQGRGTGDEKLFF
-	TRBV5-8	TRBJ2-3	TRBD2	TGTGCCAGCAGCTTGGAACTCGGGTCGGGAGGGCTAGATACGCAGTATTTT	CASSLELGSGGLDTQYF
-	TRBV5-1	TRBJ2-3	-	TGCGCCAGCAGCAACAGGGATATCACAGATACGCAGTATTTT	CASSNRDITDTQYF
-	TRBV4-2	TRBJ2-1	-	TGTGCCAGCAGCCAAGATAGAACAGGGCCCCGGCAGTTCTTC	CASSQDRTGPRQFF
-	TRBV25-1	TRBJ1-5	-	TGTGCCAGCTCCAGTGTCGACCAGGCCTTAGGGTTGCATTTT	CASSSVDQALGLHF
-	TRBV2	TRBJ2-1	TRBD1	TGTGCCAGCAGTGGTTATGGGACAGGGCGGTTCTTC	CASSGYGTGRFF
-	TRBV14	TRBJ1-2	TRBD1	TGTGCCAGCAGCCGGGACAGGGACTATGGCTACACCTTC	CASSRDRDYGYTF
-	TRBV20-1	TRBJ2-5	-	TGCAGTGGTAAGGCCGAAGAGACCCAGTACTTC	CSGKAEETQYF
-	TRBV27	TRBJ1-3	-	TGTGCCAGCAAGCAGGGAACTGGAAACACCATATATTTT	CASKQGTGNTIYF
-	TRBV27	TRBJ1-2	TRBD1	TGTGCCAGCAGCCGACAGGGCGCCGACTATGGCTACACCTTC	CASSRQGADYGYTF
-	TRBV6-6	TRBJ2-7	-	TGTGCCAGCAGTTCCACCGGGTCAAACTACGAGCAGTACTTC	CASSSTGSNYEQYF
-	TRBV6-1	TRBJ2-7	-	TGTGCCAGCAGTGATTTGCTAGTGGGTCTGAGCGAGCAGTACTTC	CASSDLLVGLSEQYF
few	TRBV5-8	TRBJ1-4	-	TGTGCCAGCAGTTCGGGCAGGGTGATGGGAACTAATGAAAAACTGTTTTTT	CASSSGRVMGTNEKLFF
-	TRBV5-1	TRBJ1-2	-	TGCGCCAGCAGCTTGGGGGTTCGACCTGATGGCTACACCTTC	CASSLGVRPDGYTF
-	TRBV19	TRBJ1-2	-	TGTGCCAGTAGTATGGGTCGCCAGGCTCCGGGAGGCTACACCTTC	CASSMGRQAPGGYTF
-	TRBV28	TRBJ2-7	TRBD1	TGTGCCAGCAGCTCGGGACAGACCTACGAGCAGTACTTC	CASSSGQTYEQYF
-	TRBV15	TRBJ2-7	-	TGTGCCACCAGCAGTTTCGTGAACTCCTACGAGCAGTACTTC	CATSSFVNSYEQYF
-	TRBV6-7	TRBJ2-7	-	TGTGCCAGCAGTTACTCAACCCCTTCCTACGAGCAGTACTTC	CASSYSTPSYEQYF
-	TRBV29-1	TRBJ2-1	-	TGCAGCGGGGCGGGACTCCCCTACAATGAGCAGTTCTTC	CSGAGLPYNEQFF
-	TRBV28	TRBJ1-1	-	TGTGCCAGCAGTTTAACAGGTAGAACACTGAAAGCTTTCTTT	CASSLTGRTLKAFF
once	TRBV4-3	TRBJ2-2	-	TGCGCCAGCAGCCAAGATTACACCGGGGAGCTGTTTTTT	CASSQDYTGELFF
-	TRBV5-1	TRBJ2-6	-	TGCGCCAGCAGCTTGACGTCCTCTGGGGCCAACGTCCTGACTTTC	CASSLTSSGANVLTF
-	TRBV2	TRBJ2-3	TRBD2	TGTGCCAGCAGGGTTGGGGCGGGAGGGCCGGATACGCAGTATTTT	CASRVGAGGPDTQYF
-	TRBV5-1	TRBJ1-2	TRBD1	TGCGCCAGCAGCTACTCCGGGACAGCCGCCTATGGCTACACCTTC	CASSYSGTAAYGYTF
-	TRBV6-1	TRBJ1-2	-	TGTGCCAGCAGTGAACGAGAGGGCAGGGGCTATGGCTACACCTTC	CASSEREGRGYGYTF
-	TRBV5-1	TRBJ2-7	-	TGCGCCAGCAGCTCACAGGGTTCCCAAGACGAGCAGTACTTC	CASSSQGSQDEQYF
-	TRBV7-2	TRBJ2-3	TRBD2	TGTGCCAGCAGCTTAGCGCTCAGCGGGGGCGCAGATACGCAGTATTTT	CASSLALSGGADTQYF
-	TRBV18	TRBJ2-1	-	TGTGCCAGCTCACCCCTCAATACCGGGACGAGCATGAATGAGCAGTTCTTC	CASSPLNTGTSMNEQFF
once	TRBV6-5	TRBJ2-3	-	TGTGCCAGCACAGGGGTGGACGATACGCAGTATTTT	CASTGVDDTQYF
few	TRBV7-3	TRBJ1-1	-	TGTGCCAGCAGCGTGCCGCCCGGGGGAGCTTTCTTT	CASSVPPGGAFF
-	TRBV5-8	TRBJ2-7	-	TGTGCCAGCTCTAGAACAGGGCTCCTACACGAGCAGTACTTC	CASSRTGLLHEQYF
-	TRBV27	TRBJ1-5	-	TGTGCCAGCAGTCTTAGAGATAGCAATCAGCCCCAGCATTTT	CASSLRDSNQPQHF
-	TRBV27	TRBJ1-5	TRBD1	TGTGCCACCGGACAGGGTATCTCGTTTCAGCCCCAGCATTTT	CATGQGISFQPQHF
-	TRBV6-6	TRBJ1-3	-	TGTGCCAGCAGTTCCGGCAGCTCTGGAAACACCATATATTTT	CASSSGSSGNTIYF
-	TRBV5-1	TRBJ2-3	-	TGCGCCAGCAGCCTTCTCGGAATGTCGACAGATACGCAGTATTTT	CASSLLGMSTDTQYF
few	TRBV6-5	TRBJ2-2	-	TGTGCCAGCAGTTACGGATCAGCTACTATCACCGGGGAGCTGTTTTTT	CASSYGSATITGELFF
-	TRBV4-3	TRBJ2-1	TRBD2	TGCGCCAGCAGTCGTAGCGGGAGTCCCAATGAGCAGTTCTTC	CASSRSGSPNEQFF
few	TRBV2	TRBJ2-1	TRBD1	TGTGCCAGCAGTGAAGCGCTTCTAGTGACAGGGGCGGGTGAGCAGTTCTTC	CASSEALLVTGAGEQFF
-	TRBV27	TRBJ1-5	-	TGTGCCAGCAGTTTGGCTTTCAATCAGCCCCAGCATTTT	CASSLAFNQPQHF
-	TRBV15	TRBJ2-5	TRBD2	TGTGCCACCAGCAGTAGCGGGAGGATCCAAGAGACCCAGTACTTC	CATSSSGRIQETQYF
-	TRBV4-3	TRBJ1-5	-	TGCGCCAGCAGCCAGAACAGGGTTCAGCCCCAGCATTTT	CASSQNRVQPQHF
-	TRBV19	TRBJ1-5	-	TGTGCCAGTAGTTTCGACAATCATAGCAATCAGCCCCAGCATTTT	CASSFDNHSNQPQHF
-	TRBV19	TRBJ2-7	-	TGTGCCAGTTCCGCGGGGTCCTACGAGCAGTACTTC	CASSAGSYEQYF
few	TRBV5-1	TRBJ2-7	-	TGCGCCAGCAGCTTGGGGGGCAGCATGGTCATCGAGCAGTACTTC	CASSLGGSMVIEQYF
-	TRBV27	TRBJ2-7	-	TGTGCCAGCAGTGGCCTCAGCCACGAGCAGTACTTC	CASSGLSHEQYF
-	TRBV2	TRBJ1-1	-	TGTGCCAGCAGTACAAGGCAGGTTAACACTGAAGCTTTCTTT	CASSTRQVNTEAFF
-	TRBV6-1	TRBJ1-1	-	TGTGCCAGCAGTGGACGGGGTGAAAGGGGTGAAGCTTTCTTT	CASSGRGERGEAFF